The 3 T cell receptor beta chains reported below all come from one sample, sequenced in a study of spatial heterogeneity in lung cancer. Indicated time point: sample taken at primary tumor resection. Tumor, nontumor lung or frozen PBMC supplied whole RNA, sequenced without sorting. In TCRdb, the 5' RACE reads were re-called with MiXCR into one record per CDR3 protein. The sample lists around 6,600 distinct CDR3 sequences, around 5% seen once, with 7.5% to 10% in the top ten. Sequencing was performed on normal lung tissue next to the tumor, taken at surgery. These receptors were taken from a female donor with early-stage non-small cell lung cancer.

This clonotype appeared many times. Being off target in a library aimed at alpha chains, this beta chain has a size of little meaning. This chain links TRBV7-2 with TRBJ2-5; tentatively, D is TRBD2 (6 bases). Trimming left V 6 bases short and J 5 bases short, with 16 bases between. CDR3 length equals 14 residues. The germline V gene encodes CDR1 SGHTA and CDR2 FQGNSA. The CDR3, as DNA: TGTGCCAGCAGGGCGGGACCACCGGGGGAGACCCAGTACTTC. It codes for CASRAGPPGETQYF.

This clonotype was seen a handful of times. This beta chain was picked up by a library intended for alpha chains and is off target, so its count carries little meaning. The chain recombines TRBV10-2 with TRBJ2-4; a weak D match, TRBD1 (6 bases). Looked up from germline, CDR1 is WSHSY and CDR2 is SAAADI. The CDR3 totals 14 residues. The ends were cut back, 3 bases at V and 6 bases at J, with 12 bases in the middle. The CDR3 here is CASSEMAGANIQYF. The CDR3 DNA follows: TGCGCCAGCAGTGAAATGGCAGGGGCAAACATTCAGTACTTC.

This clonotype was detected many times. The library was designed around alpha chains, so this beta chain is a stray read whose abundance carries little weight. The genes are TRBV29-1 and TRBJ2-5; a weak D match, TRBD2 (5 bases). The CDR3 loop spans 12 amino acids. CDR1 and CDR2 (germline): SQVTM, ANQGSEA. V was shortened by 7 bases and J by 0 bases, with 9 bases between the two germline ends. CDR3 region: CSADGNQETQYF. In DNA, the CDR3 is TGCAGCGCGGACGGGAACCAAGAGACCCAGTACTTC.